The present entry profiles one TCR beta chain with its context. Its antigen is unidentified. Germline values: CDR1 SGHRS, CDR2 YFSETQ. This CDR3 spans 11 amino acids. Deletions cut 7 bases from V and 0 bases from J, with 4 bases between. This entry belongs to a study of T cells in Graves' hyperthyroidism and ophthalmopathy. Amplified TCR beta CDR3 regions derived from RNA transcripts. HTBI primers were used for first-round RT-PCR of the TCR CDR3. TCRdb re-called the multiplex PCR reads with MiXCR, one entry per CDR3 protein. The data contain 500,000 to 650,000 distinct CDR3 sequences, 35% to 50% of them singletons. Clinical symptoms, serum thyroxine and TRAb, thyroid ultrasound and orbital computed tomography together formed the diagnostic basis. Overall study findings and caveats: A model of 13 V-J pairs discriminated ophthalmopathy from stable hyperthyroidism.

The TCR was taken from an adult woman with Graves' disease, either hyperthyroidism or ophthalmopathy (not recorded which). Sequencing was performed on peripheral blood or thyroid tissue (not recorded which). V and J are TRBV5-1 and TRBJ2-5; no clear D gene. The CDR3 reads CASHYQETQYF. The CDR3 bases are TGCGCCAGCCACTACCAAGAGACCCAGTACTTC.